This T cell receptor beta chain was found in a study of T cell responses to AZD1222 COVID-19 vaccine. Findings of the study overall: Donors, mostly white British, included more females; clonal diversity was possibly underestimated.

The protocol was immunoSEQ multiplex PCR, while the TCRdb copy is restricted to in-frame clones and leaves out a portion. The repertoire has 80,000 or so clones, more than 60% of them found once; the top ten carry 27%. In regard to this clone: As yet, its antigen is unknown.

The germline V gene encodes CDR1 KGHSH and CDR2 LQKENI. The CDR3 is 14 residues long. The ends lost 4 bases at V and 3 bases at J; junction bases unmatched: 4. The chain carries TRBV18 and TRBJ2-7, with TRBD1 matching over 9 bases. The sequence came from an adult who received the MenACWY meningococcal vaccine as a control. The material sequenced was peripheral blood, taken 28 days after the second dose of the MenACWY control vaccine. Here the CDR3 reads CASSQGQGVYEQYF. Written as DNA, the CDR3 is TGTGCCAGCTCACAGGGACAGGGAGTCTACGAGCAGTACTTC.